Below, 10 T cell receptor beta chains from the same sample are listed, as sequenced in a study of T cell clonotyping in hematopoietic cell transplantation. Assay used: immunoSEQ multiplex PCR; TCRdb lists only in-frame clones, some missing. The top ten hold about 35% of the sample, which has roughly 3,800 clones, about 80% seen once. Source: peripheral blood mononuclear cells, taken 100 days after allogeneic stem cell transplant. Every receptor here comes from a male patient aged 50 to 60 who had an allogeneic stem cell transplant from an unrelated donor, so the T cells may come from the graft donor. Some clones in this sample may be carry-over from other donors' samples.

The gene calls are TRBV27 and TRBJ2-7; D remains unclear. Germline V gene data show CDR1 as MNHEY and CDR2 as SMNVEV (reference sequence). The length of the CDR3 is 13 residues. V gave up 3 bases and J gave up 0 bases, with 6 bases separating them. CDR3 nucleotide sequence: TGTGCCAGCAGTTTCGCTCTCTCCTACGAGCAGTACTTC. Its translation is CASSFALSYEQYF.

The chain's CDR3 is CASSGLAATHFSSYNEQFF. The CDR3 nucleotides read TGTGCCAGCAGTGGACTAGCGGCAACTCACTTTAGCTCCTACAATGAGCAGTTCTTC. The chain has TRBV6-1 and TRBJ2-1; TRBD2 aligns across 9 bases. Germline V gene lookup returns CDR1 MNHNS and CDR2 SASEGT. This CDR3 contains 19 residues. V was clipped by 4 bases and J by 0 bases; unmatched bases: 13.

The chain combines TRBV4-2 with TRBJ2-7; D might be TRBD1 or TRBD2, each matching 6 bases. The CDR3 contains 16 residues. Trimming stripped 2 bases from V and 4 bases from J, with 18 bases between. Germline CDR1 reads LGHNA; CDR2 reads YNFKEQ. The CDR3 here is CASSQSYRGPPYEQYF. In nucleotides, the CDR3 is TGTGCCAGCAGCCAATCTTATCGGGGGCCACCATACGAGCAGTACTTC.

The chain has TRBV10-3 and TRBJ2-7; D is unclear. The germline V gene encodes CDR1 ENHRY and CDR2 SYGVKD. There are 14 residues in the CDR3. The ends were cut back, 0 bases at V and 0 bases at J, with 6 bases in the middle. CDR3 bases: TGTGCCATCAGTGAGTCATGGGCCTCCTACGAGCAGTACTTC. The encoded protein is CAISESWASYEQYF.

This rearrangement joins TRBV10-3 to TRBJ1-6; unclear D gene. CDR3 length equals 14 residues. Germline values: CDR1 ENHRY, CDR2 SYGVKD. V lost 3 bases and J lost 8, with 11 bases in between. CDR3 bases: TGTGCCATCAGTGATAAGGGATCCTATTCACCCCTCCACTTT. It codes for CAISDKGSYSPLHF.

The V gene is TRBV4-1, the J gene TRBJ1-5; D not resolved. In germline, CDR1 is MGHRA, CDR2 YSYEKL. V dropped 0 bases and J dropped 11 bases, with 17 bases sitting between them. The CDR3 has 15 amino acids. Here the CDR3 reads CASSQEETGRRAQHF. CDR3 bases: TGCGCCAGCAGCCAAGAGGAGACGGGTCGGAGGGCCCAGCATTTT.

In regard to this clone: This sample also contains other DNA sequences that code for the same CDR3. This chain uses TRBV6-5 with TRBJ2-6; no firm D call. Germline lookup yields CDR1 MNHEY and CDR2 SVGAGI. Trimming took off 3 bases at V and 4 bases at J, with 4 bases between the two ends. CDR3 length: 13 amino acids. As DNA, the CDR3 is TGTGCCAGCAGTTATTCGGGGGCCAACGTCCTGACTTTC. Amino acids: CASSYSGANVLTF.

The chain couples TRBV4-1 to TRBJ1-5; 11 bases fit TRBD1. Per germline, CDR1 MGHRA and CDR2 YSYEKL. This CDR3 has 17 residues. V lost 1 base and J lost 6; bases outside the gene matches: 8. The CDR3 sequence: CASSQAPGQGVSQPQHF. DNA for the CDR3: TGCGCCAGCAGCCAAGCCCCGGGACAGGGGGTGAGTCAGCCCCAGCATTTT.

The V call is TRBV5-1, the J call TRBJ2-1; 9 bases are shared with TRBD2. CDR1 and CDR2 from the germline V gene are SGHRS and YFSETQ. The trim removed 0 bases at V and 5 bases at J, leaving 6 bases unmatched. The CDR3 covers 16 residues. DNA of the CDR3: TGCGCCAGCAGCTTGGGGGCTAGCGGGGCTGACAATGAGCAGTTCTTC. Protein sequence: CASSLGASGADNEQFF.

This CDR3 reads CASSLARGGETQYF. The CDR3 nucleotides read TGTGCCAGCAGCTTAGCCAGGGGGGGAGAGACCCAGTACTTC. The chain combines TRBV7-6 with TRBJ2-5; D possibly matches TRBD1 or TRBD2 (7 bases each). The CDR3 length is 14 residues. Germline V CDR1 and CDR2: SGHVS, FNYEAQ. V lost 0 bases and J 4 bases, leaving 9 bases between the germline ends.